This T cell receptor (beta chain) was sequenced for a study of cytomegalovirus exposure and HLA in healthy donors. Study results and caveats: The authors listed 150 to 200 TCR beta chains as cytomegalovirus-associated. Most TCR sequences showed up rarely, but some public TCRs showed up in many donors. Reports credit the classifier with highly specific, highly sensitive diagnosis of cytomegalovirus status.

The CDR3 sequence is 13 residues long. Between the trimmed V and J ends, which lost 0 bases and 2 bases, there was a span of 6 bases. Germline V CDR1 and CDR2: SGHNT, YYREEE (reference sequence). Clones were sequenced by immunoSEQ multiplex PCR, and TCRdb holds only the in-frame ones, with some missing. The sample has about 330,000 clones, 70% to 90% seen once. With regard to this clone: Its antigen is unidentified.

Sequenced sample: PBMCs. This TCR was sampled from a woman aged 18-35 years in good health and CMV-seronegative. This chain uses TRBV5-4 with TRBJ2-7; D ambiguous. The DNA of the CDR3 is TGTGCCAGCAGCTTGGGCACTACCTACGAGCAGTACTTC. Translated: CASSLGTTYEQYF.